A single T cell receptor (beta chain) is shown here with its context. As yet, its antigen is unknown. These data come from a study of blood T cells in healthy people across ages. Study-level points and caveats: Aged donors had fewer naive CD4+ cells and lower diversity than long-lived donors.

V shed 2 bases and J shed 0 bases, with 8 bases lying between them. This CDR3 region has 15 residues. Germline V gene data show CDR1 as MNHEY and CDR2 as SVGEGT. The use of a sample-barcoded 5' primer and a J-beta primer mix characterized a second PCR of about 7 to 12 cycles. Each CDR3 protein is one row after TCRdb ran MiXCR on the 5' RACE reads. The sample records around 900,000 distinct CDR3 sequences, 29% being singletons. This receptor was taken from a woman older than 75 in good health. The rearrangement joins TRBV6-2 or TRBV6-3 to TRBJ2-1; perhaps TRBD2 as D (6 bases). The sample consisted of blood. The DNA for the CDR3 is TGTGCCAGCAGTTACGGACTATCCTCCTACAATGAGCAGTTCTTC. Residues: CASSYGLSSYNEQFF.